One sample yielded the 19 T cell receptor beta chains listed below, sequenced in a study of T cell changes during pregnancy in multiple sclerosis. Libraries were prepared by immunoSEQ multiplex PCR; TCRdb keeps only in-frame clonotypes and omits some of them. The table records tens of thousands of clones, around 90% of them present only once. The sample consisted of CD8+ T cells from peripheral blood mononuclear cells, taken before pregnancy. Source of these receptors: a female donor with multiple sclerosis, enrolled in a pregnancy study.

In DNA form, the CDR3 reads TGTGCCAGCAGGCTAGCGGGACAGGGGGCTGACGACAAAAACATTCAGTACTTC. It translates to CASRLAGQGADDKNIQYF. The chain carries TRBV2 and TRBJ2-4, with 12 bases identical to TRBD1. Germline assignment: CDR1 SNHLY and CDR2 FYNNEI. V shed 6 bases and J 3 bases; nucleotides not matched to a gene: 12. This CDR3 is 18 amino acids long. Complete variable domain (other parts from reference TRBV2 and TRBJ2-4): EPEVTQTPSHQVTQMGQEVILRCVPISNHLYFYWYRQILGQKVEFLVSFYNNEISEKSEIFDDQFSVERPDGSNFTLKIRSTKLEDSAMYFCASRLAGQGADDKNIQYFGAGTRLSVL.

This chain connects TRBV11-2 to TRBJ1-4; 9 bases line up with TRBD1. With 7 bases clipped from V and 6 bases from J, the junction kept 3 bases outside the gene matches. CDR3 length equals 13 residues. The V gene's germline CDR1 is SGHAT and CDR2 FQNNGV. The chain's CDR3 is CASTGQGYEKLFF. The CDR3 nucleotides are TGTGCCAGCACAGGACAGGGGTATGAAAAACTGTTTTTT.

The chain combines TRBV6-1 with TRBJ2-2, with 10 bases aligning to TRBD2. The CDR3 totals 16 residues. Germline V gives CDR1 MNHNS, CDR2 SASEGT. V lost 0 bases and J lost 8; bases outside the gene matches: 6. The CDR3 here is CASSEALAGLIGELFF. CDR3 in DNA: TGTGCCAGCAGTGAAGCACTAGCGGGGCTAATAGGGGAGCTGTTTTTT.

The rearrangement joins TRBV6-5 to TRBJ2-2, with TRBD1 identical over 9 bases. Trimming at V came to 2 bases and at J to 3 bases, leaving 4 bases not matched to a gene. The CDR3 spans 16 residues. Per germline, CDR1 MNHEY and CDR2 SVGAGI. CDR3 nucleotides: TGTGCCAGCAGTTACCCCCGACAGGGGGACACCGGGGAGCTGTTTTTT. Translation gives CASSYPRQGDTGELFF.

This chain uses TRBV9 with TRBJ1-1; the match to TRBD1 covers 7 bases. CDR1 and CDR2 from the germline V gene are SGDLS and YYNGEE. The CDR3 runs to 12 residues. Losses at the gene ends were 6 bases for V and 7 bases for J; bases not matched to a gene: 6. The CDR3 region is CASKGGVGEAFF. CDR3 DNA: TGTGCCAGCAAAGGGGGCGTCGGTGAAGCTTTCTTT.

Written as DNA, the CDR3 is TGTGCCAGCAGCTATTCCGACAGGGGGAGCACTGAAGCTTTCTTT. It translates to CASSYSDRGSTEAFF. This sequence joins TRBV7-2 and TRBJ1-1; 9 positions match TRBD1. The V and J ends lost 4 bases and 4 bases, in that order; junction bases with no gene match: 7. CDR1 is SGHTA and CDR2 is FQGNSA in the germline V gene. CDR3 length: 15 amino acids.

This chain joins TRBV9 and TRBJ1-5, with TRBD1 as a possible D gene (6 bases). V dropped 3 bases and J dropped 0 bases, with 13 bases sitting between them. The CDR3 is 16 residues long. The V gene's germline CDR1 is SGDLS and CDR2 YYNGEE. CDR3 in DNA: TGTGCCAGCAGCGCTGGGACATCTTATAGCAATCAGCCCCAGCATTTT. Amino acids: CASSAGTSYSNQPQHF. Complete variable domain (other parts from reference TRBV9 and TRBJ1-5): DSGVTQTPKHLITATGQRVTLRCSPRSGDLSVYWYQQSLDQGLQFLIQYYNGEERAKGNILERFSAQQFPDLHSELNLSSLELGDSALYFCASSAGTSYSNQPQHFGDGTRLSIL.

The chain combines TRBV19 with TRBJ1-6, with 9 bases that match TRBD1. CDR1 LNHDA and CDR2 SQIVND come from the germline V gene (reference sequence). The CDR3 is made up of 16 amino acids. Losses at the gene ends were 3 bases for V and 6 bases for J; bases not matched to a gene: 6. The CDR3: CASSISGQGSNSPLHF. The CDR3 nucleotides are TGTGCCAGTAGTATTTCCGGACAGGGGTCTAATTCACCCCTCCACTTT. Filled out from reference TRBV19 and TRBJ1-6, the complete variable domain reads DGGITQSPKYLFRKEGQNVTLSCEQNLNHDAMYWYRQDPGQGLRLIYYSQIVNDFQKGDIAEGYSVSREKKESFPLTVTSAQKNPTAFYLCASSISGQGSNSPLHFGNGTRLTVT.

The chain employs TRBV6-1 and TRBJ2-3, with D unresolved. V lost 8 bases to trimming and J lost 4 bases, with 19 bases between them. Germline loops: CDR1 MNHNS, CDR2 SASEGT. The CDR3 runs to 15 residues. CDR3 sequence reads: CASLFRGVLPDTQYF. The CDR3 DNA sequence: TGTGCCAGCTTGTTTCGCGGAGTCCTTCCAGATACGCAGTATTTT.

The V gene is TRBV9, the J gene TRBJ1-2; TRBD1 aligns across 7 bases. After removal of 4 bases from V and 3 bases from J, the junction contained 0 bases not matched to a gene. This CDR3 contains 12 residues. Germline values: CDR1 SGDLS, CDR2 YYNGEE. CDR3 DNA sequence: TGTGCCAGCAGCACAGGGGACTATGGCTACACCTTC. Amino acids: CASSTGDYGYTF.

The J gene is TRBJ2-5, the V gene TRBV4-3, with a possible D match to TRBD2 (5 bases). The ends were cut back, 0 bases at V and 2 bases at J, with 16 bases in the middle. The CDR3 length is 17 residues. Germline CDR1 is LGHNA and CDR2 is YSLEER. The CDR3, as DNA: TGCGCCAGCAGCCAAGATCCAACGGGGTTTACACAAGAGACCCAGTACTTC. This codes for CASSQDPTGFTQETQYF.

V is TRBV15 and J is TRBJ2-3; 11 bases line up with TRBD2. Germline loops: CDR1 LNHNV, CDR2 YYDKDF (reference sequence). Trimming took 1 base from V and 4 from J; bases not matched to a gene: 4. This CDR3 spans 16 amino acids. The CDR3 DNA is TGTGCCACCAGCAGAGGAACTAGCGGGGGTGCAGATACGCAGTATTTT. Residues: CATSRGTSGGADTQYF. Filled out from reference TRBV15 and TRBJ2-3, the complete variable domain reads DAMVIQNPRYQVTQFGKPVTLSCSQTLNHNVMYWYQQKSSQAPKLLFHYYDKDFNNEADTPDNFQSRRPNTSFCFLDIRSPGLGDTAMYLCATSRGTSGGADTQYFGPGTRLTVL.

This chain uses TRBV13 with TRBJ1-1; 8 nucleotides align to TRBD1. This CDR3 contains 16 residues. Germline-derived CDR1 and CDR2 are PRHDT and FYEKMQ (reference sequence). With V trimmed by 1 base and J by 0 bases, 4 bases remained unmatched. In nucleotides, the CDR3 is TGTGCCAGCAGCTTAGTAGGGACAGGCATGAACACTGAAGCTTTCTTT. Encoded protein: CASSLVGTGMNTEAFF.

The rearrangement uses TRBV11-2 and TRBJ2-7, with D unclear. The CDR3 spans 12 residues. Trimming cost V 4 bases and J 3 bases, with 7 bases left between them. Germline loops: CDR1 SGHAT, CDR2 FQNNGV. The CDR3 region is CASSSSNYEQYF. CDR3 in DNA: TGTGCCAGCAGCTCTAGTAACTACGAGCAGTACTTC.

V and J are TRBV9 and TRBJ1-2; D is perhaps TRBD1 (5 bases). Trimming pared 0 bases from V and 0 bases from J, leaving 15 bases between. The CDR3 extends over 17 amino acids. Germline lookup yields CDR1 SGDLS and CDR2 YYNGEE. DNA of the CDR3: TGTGCCAGCAGCGTAGGAGAAGGGGCTCTACCTAACTATGGCTACACCTTC. Translated: CASSVGEGALPNYGYTF.

The chain carries TRBV9 and TRBJ1-3; the D gene is possibly TRBD1 (5 bases). Trimming pared 4 bases from V and 0 bases from J, leaving 11 bases between. The CDR3 totals 15 residues. CDR1 and CDR2 (germline): SGDLS, YYNGEE. DNA of the CDR3: TGTGCCAGCAGCCTCGACAGATACTCTGGAAACACCATATATTTT. Amino acids: CASSLDRYSGNTIYF.

The V call is TRBV5-8, the J call TRBJ2-3; possibly TRBD2 for D (5 bases). CDR1 and CDR2 (germline): SGHTS, YDEGEE. Trimming removed 5 bases at V and 1 base at J, with 14 bases between. The CDR3 has 15 amino acids. The DNA of the CDR3 is TGTGCCAGCAGGGAGGACCCCAGGCGCACAGATACGCAGTATTTT. Translation gives CASREDPRRTDTQYF. The full variable domain, with the rest looked up from reference TRBV5-8 and TRBJ2-3, is EAGVTQSPTHLIKTRGQQATLRCSPISGHTSVYWYQQALGLGLQFLLWYDEGEERNRGNFPPRFSGRQFPNYSSELNVNALELEDSALYLCASREDPRRTDTQYFGPGTRLTVL.

The chain links TRBV7-9 to TRBJ2-7; maybe TRBD1 (5 bases). Trimming took 2 bases from V and 12 from J, leaving 11 bases between them. From germline, CDR1 is SEHNR and CDR2 FQNEAQ (reference sequence). The CDR3 covers 11 residues. CDR3 sequence: CASSLTGMPYF. CDR3 coding DNA: TGTGCCAGCAGCTTAACAGGAATGCCGTACTTC.

The gene calls are TRBV5-6 and TRBJ1-2; 9 nucleotides align to TRBD1. Germline assignment: CDR1 SGHDT and CDR2 YYEEEE. The junction had 6 bases not matched to a gene; V was cut back by 4 bases and J by 5 bases. This CDR3 region has 14 residues. The CDR3 DNA is TGTGCCAGCAGCCAAAGGGGGACAGGGTATGGCTACACCTTC. Its translation: CASSQRGTGYGYTF. Full variable domain (rest looked up from reference TRBV5-6 and TRBJ1-2): DAGVTQSPTHLIKTRGQQVTLRCSPKSGHDTVSWYQQALGQGPQFIFQYYEEEERQRGNFPDRFSGHQFPNYSSELNVNALLLGDSALYLCASSQRGTGYGYTFGSGTRLTVV.